A single sample gave rise to the 8 T cell receptor beta chains below, sequenced in a study of shared clonotypes between healthy human individuals. Data came from immunoSEQ multiplex PCR; TCRdb stores just in-frame clones and leaves some out. The sample lists about a million clones, under 80% occurring once. The sample was memory CD4+ T cells sorted from blood. Stated subset: CD45RA-negative fraction. The receptors here all came from a young man in good health.

V gene TRBV27 combines with J gene TRBJ1-2; the D is unclear. The CDR3 consists of 15 residues. Germline CDR1 is MNHEY and CDR2 is SMNVEV (reference sequence). With 5 bases removed from V and 5 bases from J, the gap between germline ends came to 18 bases. CDR3 residues: CASSATAHGEYGYTF. In DNA, the CDR3 is TGTGCCAGCAGTGCAACGGCCCACGGGGAGTATGGCTACACCTTC.

There are a few counts of this clone. This may come from a read error, since a much larger clone is one base off. The V gene is TRBV7-9, the J gene TRBJ2-5; D is ambiguous. The CDR3 consists of 11 residues. Trimming left V 4 bases short and J 0 bases short, with 0 bases between. CDR1 is SEHNR, CDR2 FQNEAQ, per germline (reference sequence). The CDR3 spells CASSYQETQYF. CDR3 DNA: TGTGCCAGCAGCTACCAAGAGACCCAGTACTTC.

The chain couples TRBV6-1 to TRBJ2-2, with D maybe TRBD2 (5 bases). V was shortened by 8 bases and J by 4 bases, with 14 bases between the two germline ends. The CDR3 loop spans 14 amino acids. In germline, CDR1 is MNHNS, CDR2 SASEGT. The CDR3 is CASCVLVSTGELFF. DNA for the CDR3: TGTGCCAGCTGTGTACTAGTGAGCACCGGGGAGCTGTTTTTT.

The genes are TRBV28 and TRBJ2-5, with 9 nucleotides matching TRBD1. Germline-derived CDR1 and CDR2 are MDHEN and SYDVKM. The CDR3 has 17 residues. With V trimmed by 5 bases and J by 1 base, 11 bases remained unmatched. CDR3 in amino acids: CASSETGGRRFQETQYF. In DNA, the CDR3 is TGTGCCAGCAGTGAGACAGGGGGGCGTCGGTTCCAAGAGACCCAGTACTTC. Full variable domain (missing parts from reference TRBV28 and TRBJ2-5): DVKVTQSSRYLVKRTGEKVFLECVQDMDHENMFWYRQDPGLGLRLIYFSYDVKMKEKGDIPEGYSVSREKKERFSLILESASTNQTSMYLCASSETGGRRFQETQYFGPGTRLLVL.

Remarks on this clone: A much larger clonotype is one base distant, so this may be a read error. This chain uses TRBV7-9 with TRBJ1-1; no definite D call. This CDR3 has 12 amino acids. Per the germline V gene, CDR1 is SEHNR and CDR2 is FQNEAQ (reference sequence). Trimming cost V 1 base and J 7 bases, with 7 bases left between them. This chain's CDR3 is CASSLVSREAFF. The DNA for the CDR3 is TGTGCCAGCAGCTTAGTTAGCCGTGAAGCTTTCTTT.

The chain couples TRBV4-1 to TRBJ2-7; 13 bases align to TRBD2. Germline V CDR1 and CDR2: MGHRA, YSYEKL. This CDR3 region has 15 residues. J lost 5 bases, V lost 5 bases, and 6 bases had no gene match. The CDR3 region has the DNA TGCGCCAGCAGCACAGGGACTAGCGGGGTGGACGAGCAGTACTTC. Translation gives CASSTGTSGVDEQYF.

This clone appeared a single time. CDR3 residues: CASSRTGGNQPQHF. The DNA of the CDR3 is TGTGCCAGCAGTCGGACAGGGGGCAATCAGCCCCAGCATTTT. The chain has TRBV6-5 and TRBJ1-5; TRBD1 agrees at 9 bases. V lost 5 bases to trimming and J lost 2 bases; unmatched junction nucleotides: 1. The CDR3 runs to 14 residues. The germline gives CDR1 MNHEY, CDR2 SVGAGI.

The chain uses TRBV7-9 and TRBJ2-7, with D possibly TRBD1 on 6 matching bases. Germline CDR1 and CDR2: SEHNR and FQNEAQ (reference sequence). V lost 5 bases, J lost 6 bases, and 23 bases lay in between. The CDR3 runs 16 residues. The CDR3 bases are TGTGCCAGCAGCCCCCAGTGGCAGGGGAGTAGAGGCGAGCAGTACTTC. This codes for CASSPQWQGSRGEQYF.